The T cell receptor beta chain described here comes from a study of immune evolution from preneoplasia to lung adenocarcinoma. The CDR3 loop spans 16 amino acids. Germline-derived CDR1 and CDR2 are LNHDA and SQIVND (reference sequence). Points on this clone: An end of the junction does not agree with germline; a read error may underlie this.

The data were produced by immunoSEQ multiplex PCR, yet TCRdb's version contains in-frame clones alone and is incomplete. The sample shows 6,000 to 8,000 clones, approximately 88% of them seen only once. This sequence joins TRBV19 and TRBJ2-2; the match to TRBD2 covers 12 bases. This clonotype was obtained from a donor older than 65 with lung adenocarcinoma. The source material was FFPE lung adenocarcinoma in situ tissue. CDR3 coding DNA: TGTGCCAGTAGCATAGGACTAGCGGGGTACACCGGGGAGCTGTTTTTT. Its translation is CASSIGLAGYTGELFF. Based on the CDR3 plus reference TRBV19 and TRBJ2-2, the full variable domain is DGGITQSPKYLFRKEGQNVTLSCEQNLNHDAMYWYRQDPGQGLRLIYYSQIVNDFQKGDIAEGYSVSREKKESFPLTVTSAQKNPTAFYLCASSIGLAGYTGELFFGEGSRLTVL.